In its sample, the clone carrying this TCR beta chain was seen a few times. Its antigen is undetermined. The ends were cut back, 4 bases at V and 4 bases at J, with 14 bases in the middle. CDR1 and CDR2 (germline): SGHNT, YYREEE (reference sequence). CDR3 length: 14 amino acids. TCRbeta libraries were built with three rounds of nested PCR, modified from ARM-PCR. TCRdb reanalysed the multiplex PCR reads using MiXCR and keeps one entry per CDR3 protein. The repertoire holds some 200,000 distinct CDR3 sequences, with 71% as singletons. These data belong to a study of tumor and adjacent non-tumor tissue in lung cancer. Study-wide results and limits: Normal lung showed higher cumulative top 100 clone frequency than tumor. Significantly higher TCR diversity was found in tumor than normal lung.

No cell sorting was done before RNA was extracted from the tissue. The sequence was obtained from a man aged 55 to 70 with non-small cell lung cancer. The sample was lung tumor tissue. This chain links TRBV5-4 with TRBJ2-5; maybe TRBD2 (5 bases). This CDR3 reads CASSPADGGETQYF. In DNA form, the CDR3 reads TGTGCCAGCAGCCCCGCCGACGGAGGAGAGACCCAGTACTTC.